One sample yielded the 3 T cell receptor beta chains listed below, sequenced in a study of identical twins. TCRdb used MiXCR to reprocess the 5' RACE reads, holding one entry per CDR3 protein. The sample records 600,000 to 700,000 distinct CDR3 sequences, less than 25% being singletons. The data also belong to a second study, concerning T cells expressing NK-cell markers.

The sample comprised PBMCs. The receptor set was obtained from a woman aged 18-35 years in good health.

This clonotype was detected ten times or more. The chain uses TRBV6-5 and TRBJ1-5; a possible D gene is TRBD1 (5 bases). CDR1 and CDR2 (germline): MNHEY, SVGAGI. The CDR3 is 15 residues long. Trimming shortened V by 0 bases and J by 6 bases, and 12 bases separated the two germline ends. CDR3 bases: TGTGCCAGCAGTTACTCACCGGGGGGATCTCAGCCCCAGCATTTT. As protein: CASSYSPGGSQPQHF.

The rearrangement uses TRBV5-6 and TRBJ2-7, with TRBD2 as a possible D gene (5 bases). CDR3 length: 14 residues. Germline CDR1 SGHDT, CDR2 YYEEEE. Trimming cost V 4 bases and J 6 bases, with 17 bases left between them. In DNA form, the CDR3 reads TGTGCCAGCAGCCCAATAGGGTCCCGGGGCGAGCAGTACTTC. It codes for CASSPIGSRGEQYF. The full variable domain, rest sourced from reference TRBV5-6 and TRBJ2-7, is DAGVTQSPTHLIKTRGQQVTLRCSPKSGHDTVSWYQQALGQGPQFIFQYYEEEERQRGNFPDRFSGHQFPNYSSELNVNALLLGDSALYLCASSPIGSRGEQYFGPGTRLTVT.

The gene calls are TRBV10-3 and TRBJ1-2; D uncertain. Germline lookup yields CDR1 ENHRY and CDR2 SYGVKD. V gave up 4 bases and J gave up 2 bases, with 8 bases separating them. CDR3 length equals 13 residues. Here the CDR3 DNA reads TGTGCCATCAGTGTAAGCGGGAACTATGGCTACACCTTC. Translation: CAISVSGNYGYTF.